This T cell receptor beta chain derives from a study of CD8 T cells in ankylosing spondylitis. Quantitative 5'-RACE with molecular barcodes was used to make the TCR beta libraries. TCRdb redid the calling of the 5' RACE reads with MiXCR, one entry per CDR3 protein. The sample has about 310,000 distinct CDR3 sequences, less than 25% seen once. The study, taken as a whole, reports: Clones linked to the disease showed a CD8+ phenotype. They occurred at relatively low frequencies in peripheral blood. Past research had described some motif variants in reactive arthritis synovial fluid and blood. Within ankylosing spondylitis blood, a TCR beta motif made up of seven to nine highly homologous variants appeared to be characteristic.

Trimming removed 2 bases from V and 6 bases from J, with 3 bases in between. Germline V CDR1 and CDR2: ENHRY, SYGVKD. The CDR3 runs to 11 residues. A word on this clonotype: Its target is unknown.

Specimen: blood, either unsorted or a sorted T cell fraction (not recorded which). The TCR sequence derives from a female donor with ankylosing spondylitis or in good health (not recorded which). The chain recombines TRBV10-3 with TRBJ2-3, with D uncertain. CDR3 sequence: CAISELDTQYF. DNA of the CDR3: TGTGCCATCAGTGAGCTCGATACGCAGTATTTT.